These 30 T cell receptor beta chains came from one sample sequenced in a study of T cells of healthy individuals. TCRdb passed the 5' RACE reads through MiXCR, listing each CDR3 protein once. Found here are 38,000 or so distinct CDR3 sequences, about 4.2% of them singletons; the top ten hold about 10%. These receptors all stem from a human donor in good health.

This clonotype occurred many times. The chain carries TRBV6-1 and TRBJ2-1, with 8 bases lining up with TRBD1. This CDR3 is 14 amino acids long. CDR1 and CDR2 (germline): MNHNS, SASEGT. V shed 6 bases, J shed 8 bases, and the junction held 9 bases outside the gene matches. The CDR3 coding sequence is TGTGCCAGCAGGAGGGGGTCAGGGGGCGATGAGCAGTTCTTC. Amino acids: CASRRGSGGDEQFF.

This clonotype was recorded at least ten times. This rearrangement joins TRBV11-2 to TRBJ2-7; possible D gene TRBD1, 6 bases. V was trimmed by 8 bases and J by 2 bases, leaving 16 bases between them. The germline V gene encodes CDR1 SGHAT and CDR2 FQNNGV. There are 14 residues in the CDR3. The CDR3 reads CASRPLTGPYEQYF. DNA for the CDR3: TGTGCCAGCCGTCCCCTGACAGGACCCTACGAGCAGTACTTC. Looking up the rest from reference TRBV11-2 and TRBJ2-7 gives the full variable domain: EAGVAQSPRYKIIEKRQSVAFWCNPISGHATLYWYQQILGQGPKLLIQFQNNGVVDDSQLPKDRFSAERLKGVDSTLKIQPAKLEDSAVYLCASRPLTGPYEQYFGPGTRLTVT.

This clonotype was observed a few times. The chain couples TRBV25-1 to TRBJ1-3; tentatively, D is TRBD1 (6 bases). The V and J ends lost 1 base and 2 bases respectively, with 21 bases between them. The CDR3 extends over 19 amino acids. Germline loops: CDR1 MGHDK, CDR2 SYGVNS. The CDR3 nucleotides read TGTGCCAGCAGTGAATTAGGGGGTGGGACTGGCGGCGCTGGAAACACCATATATTTT. It codes for CASSELGGGTGGAGNTIYF. The full variable domain, completed using reference TRBV25-1 and TRBJ1-3, is EADIYQTPRYLVIGTGKKITLECSQTMGHDKMYWYQQDPGMELHLIHYSYGVNSTEKGDLSSESTVSRIRTEHFPLTLESARPSHTSQYLCASSELGGGTGGAGNTIYFGEGSWLTVV.

This clonotype has at least ten counts. The chain couples TRBV21-1 to TRBJ2-3. TRBV21-1 is classified as a pseudogene. The CDR3 has 9 amino acids. In nucleotides, the CDR3 is TGTGCCAGCAGCAAAGTGAGGTATTTT. This gives the protein CASSKVRYF.

Ten or more counts support this clonotype. This chain connects TRBV27 to TRBJ2-3, with TRBD2 identical over 11 bases. J gave up 4 bases and V 7 bases, and 4 bases lay outside the gene matches. Germline CDR1 is MNHEY and CDR2 is SMNVEV (reference sequence). The CDR3 covers 14 residues. Here the CDR3 reads CASKTSGKSDTQYF. DNA of the CDR3: TGTGCCAGCAAGACTAGCGGGAAATCAGATACGCAGTATTTT.

This clonotype has ten or more counts. This sequence joins TRBV14 and TRBJ2-5, with D uncertain. Trimming pared 3 bases from V and 3 bases from J, leaving 8 bases between. Germline V gives CDR1 SGHDN, CDR2 FVKESK. The CDR3 has 13 amino acids. The CDR3 DNA reads as TGTGCCAGCAGCCAGTGGGTTAAAGAGACCCAGTACTTC. Encoded protein: CASSQWVKETQYF.

This clonotype occurred many times. The chain links TRBV5-5 to TRBJ1-5; D not resolved. The CDR3 consists of 14 residues. CDR1 SGHKS and CDR2 YYEKEE come from the germline V gene (reference sequence). The germline V and J ends were trimmed by 2 bases and 2 bases, with 8 bases remaining between them. The CDR3 sequence is CASSFMGGNQPQHF. Written as DNA, the CDR3 is TGTGCCAGCAGCTTCATGGGAGGCAATCAGCCCCAGCATTTT.

This clonotype was picked up a small number of times. The chain is built from TRBV7-6 and TRBJ1-4, with unresolved D. V was pared by 2 bases and J by 4 bases, with 11 bases between. Germline CDR1 is SGHVS and CDR2 is FNYEAQ. The length of the CDR3 is 15 residues. CDR3 in DNA: TGTGCCAGCAGCTTATTCCCCGGCTATAATGAAAAACTGTTTTTT. Translating gives CASSLFPGYNEKLFF. Full variable domain (outside the CDR3, taken from reference TRBV7-6 and TRBJ1-4): GAGVSQSPRYKVTKRGQDVALRCDPISGHVSLYWYRQALGQGPEFLTYFNYEAQQDKSGLPNDRFSAERPEGSISTLTIQRTEQRDSAMYRCASSLFPGYNEKLFFGSGTQLSVL.

This clonotype was picked up many times. The rearrangement joins TRBV20-1 to TRBJ1-2; TRBD1 matches at 10 bases. The V segment lost 5 bases and the J segment 2 bases; nucleotides outside the gene matches: 8. The CDR3 totals 15 residues. The germline V gene has CDR1 DFQATT and CDR2 SNEGSKA (reference sequence). CDR3 in amino acids: CSAGGGQGSNYGYTF. The CDR3 DNA is TGCAGTGCTGGGGGGGGACAGGGGTCGAACTATGGCTACACCTTC.

This clonotype appeared many times. The V gene is TRBV20-1, the J gene TRBJ2-7, with unresolved D. Trimming took off 2 bases at V and 3 bases at J, with 8 bases between the two ends. CDR1 is DFQATT and CDR2 is SNEGSKA in the germline V gene (reference sequence). The CDR3 sequence is 12 residues long. The CDR3 here is CSARPDGYEQYF. In DNA form, the CDR3 reads TGCAGTGCTAGACCCGACGGCTACGAGCAGTACTTC.

This clonotype was recorded many times. V gene TRBV20-1 combines with J gene TRBJ2-7, with D possibly matching TRBD2 (6 bases). CDR1 and CDR2 (germline): DFQATT, SNEGSKA (reference sequence). The CDR3 sequence is 13 residues long. Trimming left V 0 bases short and J 6 bases short, with 12 bases between. The chain's CDR3 is CSARDVGSGEQYF. CDR3 bases: TGCAGTGCTAGAGATGTCGGGAGTGGCGAGCAGTACTTC.

This clonotype was counted ten times or more. This chain connects TRBV11-2 to TRBJ1-1, with D unresolved. The V gene lost 4 bases and the J gene lost 4 bases, with 19 bases spanning the gap. CDR3 size: 16 residues. Germline-derived CDR1 and CDR2 are SGHAT and FQNNGV. CDR3 bases: TGTGCCAGCAGCTCCCTATGGGGAAGGGCGAGCACTGAAGCTTTCTTT. It encodes CASSSLWGRASTEAFF.

This clonotype showed up just a few times. The chain employs TRBV2 and TRBJ2-3; the D is unclear. Germline-derived CDR1 and CDR2 are SNHLY and FYNNEI. The length of the CDR3 is 13 residues. Trimming took 7 bases from V and 0 from J, leaving 8 bases between them. In DNA, the CDR3 is TGTGCCAGCATGGGCAGGAGCACAGATACGCAGTATTTT. This sequence encodes CASMGRSTDTQYF.

This clonotype was seen only a few times. The genes are TRBV6-5 and TRBJ1-2; D possibly corresponds to TRBD1 (6 bases). This CDR3 has 13 residues. CDR1 and CDR2 (germline): MNHEY, SVGAGI. The germline V and J ends were trimmed by 3 bases and 3 bases, with 8 bases remaining between them. The CDR3: CASSYYRDYGYTF. In nucleotides, the CDR3 is TGTGCCAGCAGTTATTACAGGGACTATGGCTACACCTTC.

This clonotype was detected only a few times. The chain uses TRBV16 and TRBJ1-3; maybe TRBD1 (5 bases). The CDR3 length is 14 residues. Between the trimmed V and J ends, which lost 4 bases and 8 bases, there was a span of 15 bases. The germline V gene has CDR1 KGHSY and CDR2 FQNENV. The CDR3 sequence is CASSPRRGSDTIYF. In DNA, the CDR3 is TGTGCCAGCAGCCCTCGACGGGGCTCGGACACCATATATTTT. Full variable domain (remainder filled in from reference TRBV16 and TRBJ1-3): GEEVAQTPKHLVRGEGQKAKLYCAPIKGHSYVFWYQQVLKNEFKFLISFQNENVFDETGMPKERFSAKCLPNSPCSLEIQATKLEDSAVYFCASSPRRGSDTIYFGEGSWLTVV.

This clonotype was seen many times. V usage is TRBV6-2 or TRBV6-3 and J usage is TRBJ2-2; the D gene is possibly TRBD1 (6 bases). CDR3 length: 18 residues. Looked up from germline, CDR1 is MNHEY and CDR2 is SVGEGT. V was shortened by 0 bases and J by 1 base, with 15 bases between the two germline ends. This chain's CDR3 is CASSYSIRDRWNTGELFF. The CDR3 coding sequence is TGTGCCAGCAGTTACTCGATAAGAGACAGGTGGAACACCGGGGAGCTGTTTTTT.

Only a few counts were recorded for this clonotype. The chain has TRBV19 and TRBJ2-1; 11 positions agree with TRBD2. CDR3 length: 16 amino acids. Germline V gene data show CDR1 as LNHDA and CDR2 as SQIVND (reference sequence). V shed 5 bases and J 3 bases; nucleotides not matched to a gene: 6. The CDR3 nucleotides are TGTGCCAGTAGTGTCTCCGGGACTAGCGGCTACAATGAGCAGTTCTTC. It yields the protein CASSVSGTSGYNEQFF.

This clonotype was recorded at least ten times. J is TRBJ1-5 and V is TRBV20-1; D gene unclear. CDR3 size: 14 residues. Trimming removed 6 bases from V and 6 bases from J, with 18 bases in between. Per germline, CDR1 DFQATT and CDR2 SNEGSKA (reference sequence). Written as DNA, the CDR3 is TGCAGTGCCGGAAGGACGGATAGGCTTCAGCCCCAGCATTTT. Protein product: CSAGRTDRLQPQHF.

This rearrangement joins TRBV5-4 to TRBJ2-3; TRBD2 aligns across 7 bases. This CDR3 region has 14 residues. The germline V gene encodes CDR1 SGHNT and CDR2 YYREEE (reference sequence). V gave up 2 bases and J gave up 5 bases; unmatched junction bases: 5. The DNA for the CDR3 is TGTGCCAGCAGCTTTAGCGGGCATCAAGATACGCAGTATTTT. This translates into CASSFSGHQDTQYF.

This clonotype turned up a few times. The chain employs TRBV4-1 and TRBJ1-3, with TRBD1 matching 9 bases. CDR1 is MGHRA and CDR2 is YSYEKL in the germline V gene. J was trimmed by 0 bases and V by 1 base; bases with no gene match: 19. CDR3 size: 22 residues. In DNA, the CDR3 is TGCGCCAGCAGCCAAGGTCGGCCCGGGACAGGGTGGGGTGGGCCCTCTGGAAACACCATATATTTT. Its protein is CASSQGRPGTGWGGPSGNTIYF.

This chain connects TRBV3-1 to TRBJ1-1; D gene uncertain. Trimming stripped 4 bases from V and 7 bases from J, with 13 bases between. In germline, CDR1 is LGHDT, CDR2 YNNKEL (reference sequence). This CDR3 is 13 amino acids long. CDR3 DNA sequence: TGTGCCAGCAGCCGAAGGAGTACCGATGAAGCTTTCTTT. It specifies CASSRRSTDEAFF.

The V gene is TRBV6-5, the J gene TRBJ1-6; D might be TRBD1 (5 bases). The CDR3 sequence is 17 residues long. Germline CDR1 is MNHEY and CDR2 is SVGAGI. Trimming took 4 bases from V and 8 from J, leaving 21 bases between them. CDR3 nucleotides: TGTGCCAGCAGTTCCCCGGGACCGATAATCACGGATTCACCCCTCCACTTT. The encoded protein is CASSSPGPIITDSPLHF.

The rearrangement uses TRBV6-6 and TRBJ2-1; 15 nucleotides line up with TRBD2. V lost 2 bases to trimming and J lost 3 bases; unmatched junction nucleotides: 11. CDR3 length: 20 amino acids. Germline values: CDR1 MNHNY, CDR2 SVGAGI (reference sequence). The CDR3 region has the DNA TGTGCCAGCAGTTACACGGGACTAGCGGGAGGCTTCTGGAACTACAATGAGCAGTTCTTC. Encoded protein: CASSYTGLAGGFWNYNEQFF.

This clonotype was recorded many times. This chain joins TRBV5-1 and TRBJ2-5; 8 nucleotides match TRBD2. Germline-derived CDR1 and CDR2 are SGHRS and YFSETQ. This CDR3 spans 15 amino acids. Losses at the gene ends were 0 bases for V and 5 bases for J; bases not matched to a gene: 6. The CDR3 loop is CASSLVIAGQETQYF. The DNA for the CDR3 is TGCGCCAGCAGCTTGGTAATAGCGGGGCAGGAGACCCAGTACTTC.

The chain combines TRBV7-9 with TRBJ2-6; 9 bases agree with TRBD1. The CDR3 contains 18 residues. Trimming removed 7 bases from V and 1 base from J; junction bases left unmatched: 11. The germline V gene has CDR1 SEHNR and CDR2 FQNEAQ (reference sequence). The CDR3 reads CASKYPGQGTSGANVLTF. CDR3 bases: TGTGCCAGCAAATACCCAGGACAGGGGACATCTGGGGCCAACGTCCTGACTTTC.

This clonotype was observed a handful of times. The J gene is TRBJ2-5, the V gene TRBV7-9, with unresolved D. Deletions cut 6 bases from V and 1 base from J, with 6 bases between. CDR1 and CDR2 (germline): SEHNR, FQNEAQ (reference sequence). CDR3 length: 12 residues. CDR3 in amino acids: CASRSAQETQYF. The CDR3, as DNA: TGTGCCAGCAGGAGCGCCCAAGAGACCCAGTACTTC. The full variable domain, with the rest looked up from reference TRBV7-9 and TRBJ2-5, is DTGVSQNPRHKITKRGQNVTFRCDPISEHNRLYWYRQTLGQGPEFLTYFQNEAQLEKSRLLSDRFSAERPKGSFSTLEIQRTEQGDSAMYLCASRSAQETQYFGPGTRLLVL.

The gene calls are TRBV11-2 and TRBJ2-7; 11 bases are shared with TRBD2. This CDR3 region has 13 residues. Losses at the gene ends were 6 bases for V and 6 bases for J; bases not matched to a gene: 4. The germline CDR1 and CDR2 sequences are SGHAT and FQNNGV. CDR3: CASSGGLAVEQYF. The CDR3 DNA sequence: TGTGCCAGCAGTGGGGGACTAGCGGTCGAGCAGTACTTC.

This clonotype has a handful of counts. The chain links TRBV11-2 to TRBJ1-5; TRBD1 matches at 9 bases. With V trimmed by 5 bases and J by 3 bases, 2 bases remained unmatched. The CDR3 extends over 14 amino acids. CDR1 and CDR2 from the germline V gene are SGHAT and FQNNGV. The chain's CDR3 is CASSRTGANQPQHF. As DNA, the CDR3 is TGTGCCAGCAGCCGGACAGGGGCCAATCAGCCCCAGCATTTT.

This clonotype appeared many times. The rearrangement links TRBV27 to TRBJ2-7; tentative D call: TRBD2 (5 bases). Between the trimmed V and J ends, which lost 3 bases and 1 base, there was a span of 10 bases. This CDR3 is built from 14 residues. CDR1 MNHEY and CDR2 SMNVEV come from the germline V gene (reference sequence). CDR3 region: CASSFEGHSYEQYF. In DNA, the CDR3 is TGTGCCAGCAGTTTCGAGGGCCATTCCTACGAGCAGTACTTC.

This clonotype was observed many times. The chain has TRBV20-1 and TRBJ2-2; no firm D call. The V end lost 3 bases, the J end lost 5 bases, and 7 bases lay between the germline ends. Germline V gene sequence: CDR1 DFQATT, CDR2 SNEGSKA (reference sequence). The CDR3 has 12 amino acids. CDR3 in amino acids: CSASWATGELFF. CDR3 coding DNA: TGCAGTGCTAGTTGGGCGACCGGGGAGCTGTTTTTT.